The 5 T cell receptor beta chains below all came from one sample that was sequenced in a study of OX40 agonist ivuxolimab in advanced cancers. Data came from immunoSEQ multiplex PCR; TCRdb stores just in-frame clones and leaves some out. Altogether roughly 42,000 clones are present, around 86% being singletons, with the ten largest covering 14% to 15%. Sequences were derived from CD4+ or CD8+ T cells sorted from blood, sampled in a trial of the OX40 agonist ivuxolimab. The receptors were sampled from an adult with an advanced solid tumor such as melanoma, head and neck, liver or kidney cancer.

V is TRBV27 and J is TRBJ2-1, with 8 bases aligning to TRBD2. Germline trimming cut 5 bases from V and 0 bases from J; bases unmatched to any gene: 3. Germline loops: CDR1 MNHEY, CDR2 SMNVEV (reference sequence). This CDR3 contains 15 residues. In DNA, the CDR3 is TGTGCCAGCAGTCCCGGGACTAGCTCCTACAATGAGCAGTTCTTC. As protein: CASSPGTSSYNEQFF.

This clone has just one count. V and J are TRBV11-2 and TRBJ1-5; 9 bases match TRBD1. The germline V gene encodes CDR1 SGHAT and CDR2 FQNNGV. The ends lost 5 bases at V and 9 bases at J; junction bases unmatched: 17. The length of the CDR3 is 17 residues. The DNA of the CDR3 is TGTGCCAGCAGCCACAGGGGGCGAGGGTATCGTGTAAGGCCCCAGCATTTT. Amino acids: CASSHRGRGYRVRPQHF.

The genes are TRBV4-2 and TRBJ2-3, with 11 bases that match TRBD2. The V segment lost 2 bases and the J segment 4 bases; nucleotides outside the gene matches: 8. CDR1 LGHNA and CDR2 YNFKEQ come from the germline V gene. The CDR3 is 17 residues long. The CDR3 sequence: CASSQYEASGGSDTQYF. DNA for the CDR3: TGTGCCAGCAGCCAATATGAGGCTAGCGGGGGGTCAGATACGCAGTATTTT.

The CDR3 region is CASSEPWSTMNTEAFF. The CDR3 region has the DNA TGTGCCAGCAGTGAGCCATGGTCCACGATGAACACTGAAGCTTTCTTT. V gene TRBV6-1 combines with J gene TRBJ1-1; D uncertain. The CDR3 contains 16 residues. Trimming removed 3 bases at V and 0 bases at J, with 14 bases between. Germline values: CDR1 MNHNS, CDR2 SASEGT.

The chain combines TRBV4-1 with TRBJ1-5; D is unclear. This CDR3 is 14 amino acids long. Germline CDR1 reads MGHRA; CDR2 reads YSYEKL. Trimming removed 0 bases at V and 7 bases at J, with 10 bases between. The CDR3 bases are TGCGCCAGCAGCCAAGATAGCGACTACCAGCCCCAGCATTTT. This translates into CASSQDSDYQPQHF.